These T cell receptor beta chains were read from a single sample in a study of vaccination and CD4 T cells after COVID-19. No antigen has been assigned to these receptors. TCRdb reanalysed the PCR reads using MiXCR and keeps one entry per CDR3 protein. The data hold 6,100 or so distinct CDR3 sequences, with around 50% observed a single time. The sequencing input was CD4+ T cells from blood, cultured in vitro. These receptors were taken from a human donor who had recovered from COVID-19. CDR3s include the opening cysteine and the closing phenylalanine or tryptophan. A D gene is named only where the DNA matches it firmly. Only some rows state a clone size, as once, few, many or a class for expanded clones.

V,size,J,D,DNA,CDR3
TRBV9,.,TRBJ2-5,TRBD2,TGTGCCAGCAGCGTAGCTGACGGGGGGGCCGCAGAGACCCAGTACTTC,CASSVADGGAAETQYF
TRBV7-2,.,TRBJ1-3,.,TGTGCCAGCAGCTTTCAGGGCTTGGGGGGAAACACCATATATTTT,CASSFQGLGGNTIYF
TRBV19,few,TRBJ1-2,.,TGTGCCAGTAGTATAAACCTTAACTATGGCTACACCTTC,CASSINLNYGYTF
TRBV6-4,few,TRBJ2-5,TRBD2,TGTGCCAGCAGGCCGGGGGGAGAGACCCAGTACTTC,CASRPGGETQYF
TRBV6-1,.,TRBJ1-1,.,TGTGCCATCCGGCGTGGTTTGGACACTGAAGCTTTCTTT,CAIRRGLDTEAFF
TRBV20-1,few,TRBJ1-5,.,TGCAGTGCTACCTTGGGGGCGGTCGGTCAGCCCCAGCATTTT,CSATLGAVGQPQHF
TRBV6-1,.,TRBJ1-1,TRBD1,TGTGCCAGCAGGAGACAGGGTCTAGAAGCTTTCTTT,CASRRQGLEAFF
TRBV6-2/TRBV6-3,.,TRBJ2-5,.,TGTGCCAGCAGTCTAGAGCAAGAGACCCAGTACTTC,CASSLEQETQYF
TRBV6-1,few,TRBJ2-3,.,TGTGCCAGCAGCCGTCGATACTTCCGTGCTAGCACAGATACGCAGTATTTT,CASSRRYFRASTDTQYF
TRBV28,.,TRBJ2-7,.,TGTGCCAGCAGTATCCTCTCCTACGAGCAGTACTTC,CASSILSYEQYF
TRBV2,.,TRBJ2-3,.,TGTGCCAGCAGTGATGGGGGACTCGGGCGGTATTTT,CASSDGGLGRYF
TRBV30,.,TRBJ2-7,TRBD2,TGTGCCTGGAGTACTGGACTAGCGGGGACGTACGAGCAGTACTTC,CAWSTGLAGTYEQYF
TRBV18,.,TRBJ2-1,.,TGTGCCAGCTCCGACGGATGGGGGTACAATGAGCAGTTCTTC,CASSDGWGYNEQFF
TRBV7-2,.,TRBJ2-5,.,TGTGCCAGCAGCCCGGGCCTTCCTGCGACCCAGTACTTC,CASSPGLPATQYF
TRBV27,.,TRBJ2-2,TRBD2,TGTGCCAGCACTTCGGGCCTAGCGGGGAACACCGGGGAGCTGTTTTTT,CASTSGLAGNTGELFF
TRBV11-2,.,TRBJ2-5,.,TGTGCCAGCAGCCCTGGGTACACCATGGAGACCCAGTACTTC,CASSPGYTMETQYF
TRBV7-6,.,TRBJ2-5,.,TGTGCCAGCAGCCCGTCGACTAGTTTCCGAACCCAGTACTTC,CASSPSTSFRTQYF
TRBV5-1,.,TRBJ1-1,.,TGCGCCAGCAGCTTGGAACCTTCTGGAAGCACTGAAGCTTTCTTT,CASSLEPSGSTEAFF
TRBV7-9,once,TRBJ1-2,TRBD1,TGTGTCAGCACCACCCCAAATGGAGGGGGCTCTAACTATGGCTACACCTTC,CVSTTPNGGGSNYGYTF
TRBV21-1,.,TRBJ2-7,.,.,CASTNQTSMYLCASNTGGSYEQYF
TRBV6-1,once,TRBJ2-3,TRBD1,TGTGCCAGCAGCCGAAACAGGGGAGATACGCAGTATTTT,CASSRNRGDTQYF
TRBV6-1,.,TRBJ2-7,.,TGTGCCAGCGCCCGCCACCAGGGACAATCCCCCTACGAGCAGTACTTC,CASARHQGQSPYEQYF
TRBV20-1,.,TRBJ2-5,TRBD2,TGCAGTGGGCTCTCGCGGGAGATCGGCAAAGAGACCCAGTACTTC,CSGLSREIGKETQYF
TRBV6-5,.,TRBJ2-3,TRBD1,TGTGCCAGCAGTTACTCACCGACAGGGGTTGATACGCAGTATTTT,CASSYSPTGVDTQYF
TRBV5-4,.,TRBJ1-1,TRBD1,TGTGCCAGCAGCTTGGGGACAGGAGGGGGGTCAAGGTCTGAAGCTTTCTTT,CASSLGTGGGSRSEAFF